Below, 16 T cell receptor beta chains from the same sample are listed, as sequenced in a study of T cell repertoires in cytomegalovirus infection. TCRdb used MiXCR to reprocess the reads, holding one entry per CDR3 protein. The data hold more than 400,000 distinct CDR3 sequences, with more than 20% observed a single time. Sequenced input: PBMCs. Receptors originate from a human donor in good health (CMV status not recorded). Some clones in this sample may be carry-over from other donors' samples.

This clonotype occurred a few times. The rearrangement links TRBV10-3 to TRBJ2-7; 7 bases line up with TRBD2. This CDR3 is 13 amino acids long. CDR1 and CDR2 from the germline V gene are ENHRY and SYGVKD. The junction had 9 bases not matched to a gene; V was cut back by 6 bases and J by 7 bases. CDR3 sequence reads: CAIRETGAGEQYV. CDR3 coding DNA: TGTGCCATCAGGGAAACCGGAGCGGGGGAGCAGTACGTC.

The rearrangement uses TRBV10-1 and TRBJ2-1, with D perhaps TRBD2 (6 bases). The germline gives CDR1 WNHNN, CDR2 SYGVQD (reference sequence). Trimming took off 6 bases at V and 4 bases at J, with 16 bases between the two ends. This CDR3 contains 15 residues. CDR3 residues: CASSEGVSGYNEQFF. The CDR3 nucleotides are TGCGCCAGCAGCGAAGGGGTTAGCGGATACAATGAGCAGTTCTTC.

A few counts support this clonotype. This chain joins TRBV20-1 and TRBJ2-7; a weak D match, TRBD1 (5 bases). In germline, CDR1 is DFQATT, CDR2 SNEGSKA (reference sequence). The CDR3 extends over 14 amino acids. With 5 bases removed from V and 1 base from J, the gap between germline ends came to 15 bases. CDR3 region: CSAFLGHLSYEQYV. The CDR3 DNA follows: TGCAGTGCTTTCCTCGGACATCTGTCCTACGAGCAGTACGTC.

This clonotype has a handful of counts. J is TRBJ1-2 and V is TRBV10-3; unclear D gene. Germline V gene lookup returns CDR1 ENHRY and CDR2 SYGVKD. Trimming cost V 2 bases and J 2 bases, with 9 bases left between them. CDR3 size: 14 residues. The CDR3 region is CAISESTNNYGYTF. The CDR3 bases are TGTGCCATCAGTGAGAGTACTAACAACTATGGCTACACCTTC.

CDR3 DNA sequence: TGCAGTGCTCATATAGCGGGAGGGGGCAATGAGCAGTTCTTC. Its protein product is CSAHIAGGGNEQFF. V and J are TRBV20-1 and TRBJ2-1; 11 nucleotides match TRBD2. The V segment lost 5 bases and the J segment 6 bases; nucleotides outside the gene matches: 6. The CDR3 spans 14 residues. CDR1 is DFQATT and CDR2 is SNEGSKA in the germline V gene (reference sequence).

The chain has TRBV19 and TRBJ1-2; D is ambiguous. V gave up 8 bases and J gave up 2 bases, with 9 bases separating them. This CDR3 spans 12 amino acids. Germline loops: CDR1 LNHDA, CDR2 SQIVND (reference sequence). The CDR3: CASGSRNYGYTF. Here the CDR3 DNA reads TGTGCCAGTGGTAGTCGGAACTATGGCTACACCTTC.

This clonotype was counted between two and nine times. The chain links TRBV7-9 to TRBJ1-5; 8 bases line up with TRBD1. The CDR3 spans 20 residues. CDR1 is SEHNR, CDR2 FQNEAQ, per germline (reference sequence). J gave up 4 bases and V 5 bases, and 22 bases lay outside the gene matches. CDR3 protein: CASSPAVGQGAKGLNQPQHF. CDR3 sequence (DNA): TGTGCCAGCAGCCCCGCGGTTGGTCAGGGGGCGAAGGGCCTTAATCAGCCCCAGCATTTT.

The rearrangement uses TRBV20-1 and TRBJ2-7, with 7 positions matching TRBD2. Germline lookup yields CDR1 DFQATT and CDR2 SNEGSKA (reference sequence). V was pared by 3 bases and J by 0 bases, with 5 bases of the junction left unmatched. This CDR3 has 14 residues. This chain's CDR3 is CSASSPSGSYEQYF. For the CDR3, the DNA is TGCAGTGCTAGTTCCCCTAGCGGCTCCTACGAGCAGTACTTC.

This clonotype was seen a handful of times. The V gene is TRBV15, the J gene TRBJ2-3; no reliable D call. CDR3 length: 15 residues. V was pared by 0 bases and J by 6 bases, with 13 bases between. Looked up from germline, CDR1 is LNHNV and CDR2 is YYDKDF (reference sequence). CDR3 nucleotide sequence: TGTGCCACCAGCAGAGATGACGGCGAGCTGGATACGCAGTATTTT. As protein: CATSRDDGELDTQYF. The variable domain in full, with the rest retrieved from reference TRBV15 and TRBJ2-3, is DAMVIQNPRYQVTQFGKPVTLSCSQTLNHNVMYWYQQKSSQAPKLLFHYYDKDFNNEADTPDNFQSRRPNTSFCFLDIRSPGLGDTAMYLCATSRDDGELDTQYFGPGTRLTVL.

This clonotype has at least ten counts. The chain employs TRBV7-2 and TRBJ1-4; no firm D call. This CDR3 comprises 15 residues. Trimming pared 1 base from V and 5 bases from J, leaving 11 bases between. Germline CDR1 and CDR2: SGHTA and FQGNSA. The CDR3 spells CASSLVASSNEKLFF. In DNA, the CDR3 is TGTGCCAGCAGCTTAGTCGCCAGTTCAAATGAAAAACTGTTTTTT.

The CDR3 nucleotides are TGTGCCAGCAGTCCCCCTGAGTCTGAGCAGTTCTTC. Protein product: CASSPPESEQFF. This chain links TRBV6-6 with TRBJ2-1, with D unclear. Germline V gene sequence: CDR1 MNHNY, CDR2 SVGAGI (reference sequence). V was trimmed by 5 bases and J by 9 bases, leaving 11 bases between them. The CDR3 covers 12 residues.

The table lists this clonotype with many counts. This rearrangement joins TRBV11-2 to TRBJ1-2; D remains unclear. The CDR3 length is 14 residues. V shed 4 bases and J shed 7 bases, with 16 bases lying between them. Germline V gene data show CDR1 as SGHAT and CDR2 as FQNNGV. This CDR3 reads CASSYQSAVAGYTF. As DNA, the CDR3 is TGTGCCAGCAGCTACCAGTCGGCGGTTGCTGGCTACACCTTC.

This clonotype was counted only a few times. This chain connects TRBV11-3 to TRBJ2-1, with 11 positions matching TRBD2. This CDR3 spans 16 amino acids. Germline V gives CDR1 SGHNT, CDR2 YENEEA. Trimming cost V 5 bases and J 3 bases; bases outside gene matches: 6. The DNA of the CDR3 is TGTGCCAGCAGCCTACTAGCGGGAGTATTCTACAATGAGCAGTTCTTC. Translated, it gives CASSLLAGVFYNEQFF.

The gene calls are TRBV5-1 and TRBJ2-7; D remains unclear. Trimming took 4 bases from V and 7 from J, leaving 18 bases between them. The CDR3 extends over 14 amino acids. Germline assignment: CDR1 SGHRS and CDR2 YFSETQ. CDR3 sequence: CASSKDPGPQEQYF. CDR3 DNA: TGCGCCAGCAGCAAAGACCCGGGCCCTCAGGAGCAGTACTTC.

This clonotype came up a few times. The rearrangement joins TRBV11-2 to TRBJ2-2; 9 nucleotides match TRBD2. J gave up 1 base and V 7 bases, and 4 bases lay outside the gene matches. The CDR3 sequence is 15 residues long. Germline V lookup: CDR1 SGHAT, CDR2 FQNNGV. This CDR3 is CASNPTSGNTGELFF. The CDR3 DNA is TGTGCCAGCAACCCGACTAGCGGGAACACCGGGGAGCTGTTTTTT.

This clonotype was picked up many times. The CDR3 nucleotides are TGTGCCAGTAGTCTGGTCCAGTACAATGAGCAGTTCTTC. Translated, it gives CASSLVQYNEQFF. The chain recombines TRBV19 with TRBJ2-1; D gene uncertain. This CDR3 spans 13 amino acids. Germline CDR1 LNHDA, CDR2 SQIVND (reference sequence). Between the trimmed V and J ends, which lost 5 bases and 4 bases, there was a span of 9 bases.